The 6 T cell receptor beta chains given below trace back to one sample, sequenced in a study of shared clonotypes between healthy human individuals (dated by TCRdb to 2019 to 2021). Library prep was done by the immunoSEQ multiplex PCR assay. Drawn from immuneACCESS, this table holds only the in-frame rearrangements with V and J called that TCRdb kept. Clones are partly lost; checked studies trace under half to an unresolved V gene and leave the rest unexplained. This sample comprises 650,000 to 800,000 clones, over 55% of them detected only once. The ten largest account for around 1.7% of the sample. The source material was memory CD4+ T cells sorted from blood. The label giving this sample's cell subset or site can be read as: CD45RA-negative fraction. The receptors come from a woman aged 25 to 39 in good health.

The chain couples TRBV11-2 to TRBJ1-1; 9 bases fit TRBD1. The V gene end was trimmed by 5 bases and the J gene end by 5 bases; junction bases not matched to a gene: 12. The CDR3 is 16 residues long. Germline CDR1 SGHAT, CDR2 FQNNGV. CDR3 bases: TGTGCCAGCAGCCACAACGGACAGGGGTATGAAACTGAAGCTTTCTTT. It translates to CASSHNGQGYETEAFF.

The rearrangement uses TRBV19 and TRBJ1-1; the match to TRBD1 covers 8 bases. The CDR3 loop spans 18 amino acids. The junction had 23 bases not matched to a gene; V was cut back by 7 bases and J by 7 bases. CDR1 and CDR2 (germline): LNHDA, SQIVND (reference sequence). CDR3 DNA: TGTGCCAGTACGTCCCCGGGGGACAGGCATTCGAACGCCCTTGAAGCTTTCTTT. It encodes CASTSPGDRHSNALEAFF.

V gene TRBV7-9 combines with J gene TRBJ2-1; D might be TRBD1 or TRBD2, each matching 5 bases. This CDR3 has 16 residues. V lost 1 base, J lost 5 bases, and 15 bases lay in between. In germline, CDR1 is SEHNR, CDR2 FQNEAQ (reference sequence). The CDR3 is CASSLVGTADNNEQFF. The CDR3 DNA reads TGTGCCAGCAGCTTAGTGGGGACCGCCGATAACAATGAGCAGTTCTTC.

This clone was counted a single time. V and J are TRBV6-1 and TRBJ2-1; D not resolved. The CDR3 covers 12 residues. Trimming left V 3 bases short and J 8 bases short, with 8 bases between. The V gene's germline CDR1 is MNHNS and CDR2 SASEGT. The CDR3 loop is CASSETTDEQFF. CDR3 DNA: TGTGCCAGCAGTGAGACAACGGATGAGCAGTTCTTC.

The chain has TRBV5-1 and TRBJ2-3, with D perhaps matching TRBD1 (5 bases). Germline V gives CDR1 SGHRS, CDR2 YFSETQ. Trimming removed 1 base from V and 3 bases from J, with 12 bases in between. There are 15 residues in the CDR3. CDR3 residues: CASSLSAGRTDTQYF. In DNA, the CDR3 is TGCGCCAGCAGCTTGTCGGCAGGGCGGACAGATACGCAGTATTTT.

The chain is built from TRBV5-1 and TRBJ2-1; TRBD2 is a possible D gene (5 bases). Germline V CDR1 and CDR2: SGHRS, YFSETQ. Trimming shortened V by 4 bases and J by 8 bases, and 10 bases separated the two germline ends. The CDR3 is 12 amino acids. DNA for the CDR3: TGCGCCAGCAGCCGGGGAAGCGATGAGCAGTTCTTC. Translation: CASSRGSDEQFF.